The 30 T cell receptor beta chains below all came from one sample that was sequenced in a study of type 1 and type 2 diabetes patients. PCR was run on genomic DNA. The TCR beta CDR3 region was amplified using 30 forward and 13 reverse primers. TCRdb redid the calling of the multiplex PCR reads with MiXCR, one entry per CDR3 protein. Among about 290,000 distinct CDR3 sequences listed, roughly 48% were seen once. Specimen: peripheral blood mononuclear cells (PBMCs). The receptors derive from a man aged 18-30 years with type 2 diabetes.

This chain uses TRBV7-9 with TRBJ2-7, with 7 bases lining up with TRBD1. The J call could be wrong; TRBJ2-5 is a better fit for the DNA end. CDR1 is SEHNR, CDR2 FQNEAQ, per germline (reference sequence). CDR3 length: 15 residues. DNA of the CDR3: TGTGCCAGCAGTATAACAGGGGAAATATGGGAGACCCAGTACTTC. It yields the protein CASSITGEIWETQYF.

The chain links TRBV9 to TRBJ2-7; the match to TRBD2 covers 8 bases. The junction had 0 bases not matched to a gene; V was cut back by 0 bases and J by 1 base. The germline CDR1 and CDR2 sequences are SGDLS and YYNGEE. The CDR3 covers 14 residues. As DNA, the CDR3 is TGTGCCAGCAGCGTAGTAGCGGGGTCCTACGAGCAGTACTTC. Its protein product is CASSVVAGSYEQYF.

The chain combines TRBV19 with TRBJ1-2; 8 bases line up with TRBD1. With V trimmed by 2 bases and J by 8 bases, 13 bases remained unmatched. This CDR3 region has 16 residues. Germline CDR1 reads LNHDA; CDR2 reads SQIVND (reference sequence). The CDR3 is CASSITGQGTSSGYTF. CDR3 DNA: TGTGCCAGTAGTATAACCGGACAGGGCACCTCTTCCGGCTACACCTTC.

This clonotype has just one count. CDR3 loop: CASSLIAGYQPQHF. For the CDR3, the DNA is TGTGCCAGCAGTTTGATTGCAGGGTATCAGCCCCAGCATTTT. This chain links TRBV12-3 or TRBV12-4 with TRBJ1-5; perhaps TRBD1 as D (5 bases). CDR3 length: 14 amino acids. With 3 bases removed from V and 5 bases from J, the gap between germline ends came to 11 bases.

In this sample, this clonotype turned up a few times. The V call is TRBV24-1, the J call TRBJ2-7; D is unresolved. The CDR3 runs to 10 residues. V dropped 9 bases and J dropped 7 bases, with 9 bases sitting between them. Germline lookup yields CDR1 KGHDR and CDR2 SFDVKD. The CDR3 loop is CATWVSEQYF. CDR3 sequence (DNA): TGTGCCACCTGGGTCTCGGAGCAGTACTTC.

In this sample, this clonotype turned up many times. The chain links TRBV19 to TRBJ1-1, with D perhaps matching TRBD1 (5 bases). Germline V gene sequence: CDR1 LNHDA, CDR2 SQIVND (reference sequence). The V end was cut by 3 bases, the J end by 8 bases, with 10 bases between. This CDR3 region has 12 residues. This CDR3 reads CASSMVGLEAFF. In DNA form, the CDR3 reads TGTGCCAGTAGTATGGTGGGACTGGAAGCTTTCTTT.

This chain connects TRBV10-2 to TRBJ2-7; TRBD2 matches 7 bases. CDR1 WSHSY and CDR2 SAAADI come from the germline V gene. The J segment lost 5 bases and the V segment lost 7 bases, leaving 5 bases of the junction unmatched. The CDR3 runs to 12 residues. CDR3 bases: TGCGCCAGCATTGGGGAGGGCAACGAGCAGTACTTC. It is translated as CASIGEGNEQYF.

In its sample, this clonotype was seen many times. The chain combines TRBV2 with TRBJ1-4; tentatively, D is TRBD1 (6 bases). V was pared by 4 bases and J by 8 bases, with 20 bases between. This CDR3 region has 16 residues. Germline V gene sequence: CDR1 SNHLY, CDR2 FYNNEI. Here the CDR3 reads CASSAGVQGLWEKLFF. CDR3 DNA: TGTGCCAGCAGTGCCGGAGTCCAGGGGCTATGGGAAAAACTGTTTTTT.

J is TRBJ2-7 and V is TRBV18, with D uncertain. This CDR3 has 14 amino acids. Trimming left V 6 bases short and J 6 bases short, with 18 bases between. Germline CDR1 reads KGHSH; CDR2 reads LQKENI. As DNA, the CDR3 is TGTGCCAGCTCGCGTAGCCCCACCCTTTCCGAGCAGTACTTC. Protein sequence: CASSRSPTLSEQYF. Full variable domain (outside the CDR3, taken from reference TRBV18 and TRBJ2-7): NAGVMQNPRHLVRRRGQEARLRCSPMKGHSHVYWYRQLPEEGLKFMVYLQKENIIDESGMPKERFSAEFPKEGPSILRIQQVVRGDSAAYFCASSRSPTLSEQYFGPGTRLTVT.

This chain joins TRBV11-2 and TRBJ2-3; 8 nucleotides line up with TRBD2. Germline lookup yields CDR1 SGHAT and CDR2 FQNNGV. The CDR3 has 15 amino acids. After removal of 1 base from V and 5 bases from J, the junction contained 5 bases not matched to a gene. CDR3 sequence: CASSLAGGPGDTQYF. CDR3 nucleotides: TGTGCCAGCAGCTTAGCGGGAGGGCCTGGAGATACGCAGTATTTT.

This clonotype was picked up many times. The chain recombines TRBV10-3 with TRBJ2-3; D not resolved. CDR1 and CDR2 from the germline V gene are ENHRY and SYGVKD. CDR3 length equals 11 residues. Trimming pared 6 bases from V and 4 bases from J, leaving 5 bases between. The CDR3 is CAISDPDTQYF. The DNA for the CDR3 is TGTGCCATCAGCGACCCAGATACGCAGTATTTT.

This clonotype was detected only a few times. This chain links TRBV19 with TRBJ1-5; D is perhaps TRBD1 (5 bases). The length of the CDR3 is 15 residues. Germline V gene data show CDR1 as LNHDA and CDR2 as SQIVND (reference sequence). The germline V and J ends were trimmed by 5 bases and 4 bases, with 15 bases remaining between them. The CDR3 sequence is CASSAFGGMNQPQHF. In DNA, the CDR3 is TGTGCCAGTAGTGCCTTTGGGGGTATGAATCAGCCCCAGCATTTT. Using reference TRBV19 and TRBJ1-5 for the parts outside the CDR3, the full variable domain is DGGITQSPKYLFRKEGQNVTLSCEQNLNHDAMYWYRQDPGQGLRLIYYSQIVNDFQKGDIAEGYSVSREKKESFPLTVTSAQKNPTAFYLCASSAFGGMNQPQHFGDGTRLSIL.

Many counts were recorded for this clonotype. J is TRBJ2-6 and V is TRBV4-1, with 7 bases matching TRBD1. Germline values: CDR1 MGHRA, CDR2 YSYEKL. CDR3 length: 18 amino acids. The trim removed 0 bases at V and 0 bases at J, leaving 5 bases unmatched. In DNA form, the CDR3 reads TGCGCCAGCAGCCAAGACGGACAGGCCTTCTCTGGGGCCAACGTCCTGACTTTC. Amino acids: CASSQDGQAFSGANVLTF.

This clonotype was observed at least ten times. The chain is built from TRBV2 and TRBJ1-1; 7 nucleotides match TRBD1. V trimming: 5 bases; J trimming: 0 bases; junction bases outside the gene matches: 9. The CDR3 runs to 16 residues. The germline V gene encodes CDR1 SNHLY and CDR2 FYNNEI. The DNA for the CDR3 is TGTGCCAGCAGTCATTTAACGACAGGGTTGAACACTGAAGCTTTCTTT. It encodes CASSHLTTGLNTEAFF.

The chain joins TRBV12-3 or TRBV12-4 to TRBJ2-2; TRBD2 is a possible D gene (6 bases). The CDR3 has 13 residues. Trimming left V 6 bases short and J 13 bases short, with 18 bases between. CDR3 residues: CASSLLQPGVLFF. Written as DNA, the CDR3 is TGTGCCAGCAGCTTACTACAGCCGGGAGTGCTGTTTTTT.

This chain joins TRBV5-1 and TRBJ1-2; D gene uncertain. The germline gives CDR1 SGHRS, CDR2 YFSETQ. The CDR3 has 15 residues. Trimming left V 0 bases short and J 4 bases short, with 13 bases between. The CDR3 reads CASSLAETRAYGYTF. As DNA, the CDR3 is TGCGCCAGCAGCTTGGCCGAGACGAGGGCCTATGGCTACACCTTC.

Here the CDR3 DNA reads TGTGCCAGCAGCCGGACAGGGGCGAACTATGGCTACACCTTC. It translates to CASSRTGANYGYTF. The J gene is TRBJ1-2, the V gene TRBV28, with TRBD1 identical over 9 bases. The CDR3 loop spans 14 amino acids. Germline assignment: CDR1 MDHEN and CDR2 SYDVKM. After removal of 6 bases from V and 2 bases from J, the junction contained 4 bases not matched to a gene.

This chain joins TRBV9 and TRBJ1-1, with TRBD1 identical over 7 bases. Looked up from germline, CDR1 is SGDLS and CDR2 is YYNGEE. V was pared by 4 bases and J by 3 bases, with 6 bases of the junction left unmatched. This CDR3 has 14 residues. DNA of the CDR3: TGTGCCAGCAGCACAACAGGGGCGGACACTGAAGCTTTCTTT. Encoded protein: CASSTTGADTEAFF.

V is TRBV20-1 and J is TRBJ2-2; D perhaps matches TRBD2 (6 bases). Germline assignment: CDR1 DFQATT and CDR2 SNEGSKA (reference sequence). With 1 base removed from V and 4 bases from J, the gap between germline ends came to 13 bases. The CDR3 runs 15 residues. CDR3 bases: TGCAGTGCTAGAGGCCCGGGGGTCAGCACCGGGGAGCTGTTTTTT. This sequence encodes CSARGPGVSTGELFF.

This sequence joins TRBV4-1 and TRBJ2-1; D perhaps matches TRBD2 (5 bases). The CDR3 is 13 amino acids. Germline values: CDR1 MGHRA, CDR2 YSYEKL. The V gene lost 1 base and the J gene lost 10 bases, with 11 bases spanning the gap. CDR3 sequence reads: CASSQGSGVEQFF. For the CDR3, the DNA is TGCGCCAGCAGCCAAGGTTCCGGGGTCGAGCAGTTCTTC.

The rearrangement links TRBV20-1 to TRBJ2-1, with 9 bases lining up with TRBD2. This CDR3 is built from 13 residues. With V trimmed by 5 bases and J by 10 bases, 9 bases remained unmatched. Germline CDR1 reads DFQATT; CDR2 reads SNEGSKA (reference sequence). CDR3 sequence (DNA): TGCAGTGCTGGAGGGACTAGCAAGTACGAGCAGTTCTTC. Protein sequence: CSAGGTSKYEQFF.

A remark on this clonotype: One end of the junction does not line up with germline, which may come from a read error. The chain recombines TRBV7-7 with TRBJ2-7, with D tentatively TRBD1 (6 bases). TRBJ2-1 explains the end of the DNA better; the J call may be wrong. This CDR3 has 15 amino acids. Per germline, CDR1 SSHAT and CDR2 FNYEAQ (reference sequence). CDR3 protein: CASSTQGGQGNEQFF. The CDR3, as DNA: TGTGCTAGCAGCACACAGGGTGGGCAGGGGAATGAGCAGTTCTTC.

The chain couples TRBV5-4 to TRBJ1-2, with D perhaps matching TRBD1 (5 bases). The V and J ends lost 0 bases and 2 bases respectively, with 11 bases between them. The CDR3 is made up of 15 amino acids. The germline gives CDR1 SGHNT, CDR2 YYREEE (reference sequence). The CDR3 DNA sequence: TGTGCCAGCAGCTTGGCCCAGGGTGGGAACTATGGCTACACCTTC. This encodes CASSLAQGGNYGYTF.

This clonotype was detected ten times or more. The V call is TRBV2, the J call TRBJ1-6; D may be TRBD1 (5 bases). The CDR3 length is 14 residues. Trimming shortened V by 0 bases and J by 8 bases, and 8 bases separated the two germline ends. CDR1 and CDR2 (germline): SNHLY, FYNNEI. Written as DNA, the CDR3 is TGTGCCAGCAGTGAAGCGTGGGGGGATTCACCCCTCCACTTT. Residues: CASSEAWGDSPLHF.

This chain connects TRBV19 to TRBJ2-7; the match to TRBD2 covers 8 bases. The CDR3 has 15 amino acids. The V gene's germline CDR1 is LNHDA and CDR2 SQIVND (reference sequence). With V trimmed by 3 bases and J by 2 bases, 6 bases remained unmatched. Here the CDR3 reads CASSISAGGTYEQYF. CDR3 coding DNA: TGTGCCAGTAGTATCTCTGCGGGAGGAACCTACGAGCAGTACTTC.

This clonotype was counted many times. The genes are TRBV2 and TRBJ2-7, with 12 nucleotides matching TRBD1. Germline V gene data show CDR1 as SNHLY and CDR2 as FYNNEI. The CDR3 extends over 16 amino acids. V lost 7 bases to trimming and J lost 5 bases; unmatched junction nucleotides: 12. CDR3 coding DNA: TGTGCCAGCAATGTCAACCCGGGACAGGGGGCGGACGAGCAGTACTTC. Its protein product is CASNVNPGQGADEQYF.

This clonotype has just one count. V gene TRBV4-1 combines with J gene TRBJ1-6, with 7 bases aligning to TRBD1. The CDR3 runs 15 residues. The junction had 12 bases not matched to a gene; V was cut back by 1 base and J by 15 bases. Germline assignment: CDR1 MGHRA and CDR2 YSYEKL. The CDR3 loop is CASSQGGGGEYHLHF. CDR3 coding DNA: TGCGCCAGCAGCCAAGGGGGAGGGGGCGAATATCACCTCCACTTT.

The V gene is TRBV6-2 or TRBV6-3, the J gene TRBJ1-2, with D possibly being TRBD1 (6 bases). Trimming removed 6 bases from V and 3 bases from J, with 14 bases in between. Germline V gives CDR1 MNHEY, CDR2 SVGEGT. The CDR3 covers 14 residues. CDR3 loop: CASSKMGQDYGYTF. The CDR3 DNA follows: TGTGCCAGCAGCAAAATGGGACAAGACTATGGCTACACCTTC.

This chain uses TRBV6-1 with TRBJ2-3; 8 nucleotides line up with TRBD1. V was clipped by 6 bases and J by 2 bases; unmatched bases: 7. Looked up from germline, CDR1 is MNHNS and CDR2 is SASEGT. The CDR3 runs 15 residues. The chain's CDR3 is CASSLGQGITDTQYF. CDR3 nucleotides: TGTGCCAGCAGCCTTGGACAGGGAATCACAGATACGCAGTATTTT.

The genes are TRBV3-1 and TRBJ2-7; D is undetermined. This CDR3 has 11 amino acids. Looked up from germline, CDR1 is LGHDT and CDR2 is YNNKEL (reference sequence). Trimming removed 2 bases from V and 5 bases from J, with 4 bases in between. CDR3 loop: CASSQSNEQYF. In DNA form, the CDR3 reads TGTGCCAGCAGCCAATCCAACGAGCAGTACTTC.